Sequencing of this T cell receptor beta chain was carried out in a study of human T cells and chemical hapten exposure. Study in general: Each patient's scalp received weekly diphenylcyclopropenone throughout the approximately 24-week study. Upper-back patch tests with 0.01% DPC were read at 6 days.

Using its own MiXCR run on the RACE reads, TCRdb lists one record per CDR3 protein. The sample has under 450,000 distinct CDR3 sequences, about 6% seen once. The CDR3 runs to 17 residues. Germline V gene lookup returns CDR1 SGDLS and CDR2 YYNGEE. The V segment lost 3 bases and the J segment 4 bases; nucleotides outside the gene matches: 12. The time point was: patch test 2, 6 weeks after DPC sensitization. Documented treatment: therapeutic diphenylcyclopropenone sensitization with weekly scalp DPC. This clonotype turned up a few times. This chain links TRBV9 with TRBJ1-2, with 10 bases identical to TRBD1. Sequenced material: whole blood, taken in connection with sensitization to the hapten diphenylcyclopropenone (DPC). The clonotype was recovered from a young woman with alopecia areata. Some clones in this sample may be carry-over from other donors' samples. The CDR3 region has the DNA TGTGCCAGCAGCGGTGGGACAGGGACAGGGGTTGTCTATGGCTACACCTTC. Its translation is CASSGGTGTGVVYGYTF.